This entry concerns a single T cell receptor (beta chain). Its antigen is currently unknown. The data belong to a study of blood T cells in healthy people across ages. Broader study findings: Roughly linear declines in TCR beta diversity per million T cells occurred with age.

Donors were systemically healthy Caucasian individuals from Russia aged roughly 6 to 100 years. Every sample had a minimum of 6 million PBMCs isolated. This CDR3 has 17 residues. Germline-derived CDR1 and CDR2 are SEHNR and FQNEAQ (reference sequence). V lost 2 bases to trimming and J lost 2 bases; unmatched junction nucleotides: 5. Next came a second PCR, run for about 7 to 12 cycles, which used a sample-barcoded 5' primer along with a J-beta primer mix. TCRdb re-called the 5' RACE reads through MiXCR, storing one row per CDR3 protein. The sample lists around 1,500,000 distinct CDR3 sequences, 40% to 50% occurring once.

Sequencing was carried out using blood. The rearrangement links TRBV7-9 to TRBJ2-1; 11 bases match TRBD2. This sequence originates from a woman aged 18-29 years in good health. The CDR3 protein is CASSLQVGLAAYNEQFF. CDR3 DNA: TGTGCCAGCAGCTTACAGGTGGGACTAGCGGCCTACAATGAGCAGTTCTTC.